This T cell receptor beta chain was documented in a study of blood T cell repertoires in COVID-19. The CDR3 is 14 amino acids. V shed 3 bases and J shed 5 bases, with 15 bases lying between them. Germline assignment: CDR1 SGDLS and CDR2 YYNGEE. Recruitment covered about 25 US areas and drew participants whose ages spanned roughly 18 to 100 years. TCRdb's table, derived via immunoSEQ multiplex PCR, lists solely in-frame clones and lacks some. The sample records more than 200,000 clones, about nine tenths being singletons. The chain is built from TRBV9 and TRBJ2-7; D might be TRBD2 (7 bases). This sequence originates from a man aged 40-50 years who had recovered from COVID-19. The specimen was PBMCs or T cells enriched from blood (not recorded which). This CDR3 reads CASSATGGRDEQYF. DNA for the CDR3: TGTGCCAGCAGCGCCACGGGGGGCAGGGACGAGCAGTACTTC.